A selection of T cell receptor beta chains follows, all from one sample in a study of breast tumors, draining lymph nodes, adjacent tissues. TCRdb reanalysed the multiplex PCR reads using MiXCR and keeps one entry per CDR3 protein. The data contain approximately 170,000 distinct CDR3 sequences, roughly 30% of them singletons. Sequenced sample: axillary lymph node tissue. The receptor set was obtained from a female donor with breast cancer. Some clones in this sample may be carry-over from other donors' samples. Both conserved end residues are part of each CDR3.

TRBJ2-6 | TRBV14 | CASSPWVAGANVLTF
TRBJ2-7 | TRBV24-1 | CATSLYGQTTYEQYF
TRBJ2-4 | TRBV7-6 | CASSLLGGTGMAKNIQYF
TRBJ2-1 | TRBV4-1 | CASSPRRDLRNNEQFF
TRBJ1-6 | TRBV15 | CATSSPGSGGSYNSPLHF
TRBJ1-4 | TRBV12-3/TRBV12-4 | CASRSGQTREKLFF
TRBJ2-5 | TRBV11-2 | CASSLGIPSGWETQYF
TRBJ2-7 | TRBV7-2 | CASSPTSGSPYEQYF
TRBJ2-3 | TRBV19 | CASSFYSGGQYTDTQYF
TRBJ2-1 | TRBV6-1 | CVSSYGAGASNEQFF
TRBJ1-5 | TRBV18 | CASSPQGSDQPQHF
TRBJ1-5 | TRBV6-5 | CASSRDSLGNQPQHF
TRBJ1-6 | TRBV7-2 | CASSPGWSYNSPLHF
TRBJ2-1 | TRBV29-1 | CSVAETYNEQFF
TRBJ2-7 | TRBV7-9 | CASSQGHTYEQYF
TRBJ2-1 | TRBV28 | CASRRILVSNEQFF
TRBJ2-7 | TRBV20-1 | CSARDHGGGRYF
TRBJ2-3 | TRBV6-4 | CASSHGSTDTQYF
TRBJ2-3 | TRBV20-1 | CSARQSGRTADTQYF
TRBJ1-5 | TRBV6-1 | CASNQGLQPQHF
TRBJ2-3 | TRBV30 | CARREQGATDTQYF
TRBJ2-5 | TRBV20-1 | CSASSGREETQYF
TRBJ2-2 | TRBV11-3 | CASGNSGGNTGELFF
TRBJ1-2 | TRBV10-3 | CAISESTQGSANYGYAF
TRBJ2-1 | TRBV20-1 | CSARVGGTLYNEQFF
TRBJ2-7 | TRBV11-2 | CASSNTGTSGSSYANYEQYF
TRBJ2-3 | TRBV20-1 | CSARGGGTSTDTQYF
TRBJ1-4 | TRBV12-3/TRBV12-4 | CASRLGTANEKLFF
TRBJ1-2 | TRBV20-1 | CSTSPLYGYTF
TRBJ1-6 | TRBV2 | CASSAGGGSPLHF
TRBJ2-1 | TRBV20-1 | CSARVRTAGSRDRGLYNEQFF
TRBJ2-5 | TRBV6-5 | CASSRGDREETQYF
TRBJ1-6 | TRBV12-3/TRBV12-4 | CASSSGEGENSPLHF
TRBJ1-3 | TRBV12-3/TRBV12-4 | CASSQAVENSHRSSGNTIYF
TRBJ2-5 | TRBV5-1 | CASSLPSDRDTQYF
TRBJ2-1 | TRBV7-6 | CASSAGTSGRANEQFF
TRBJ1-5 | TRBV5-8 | CASSLSGTQPQHF
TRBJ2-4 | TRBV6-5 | CASRRTGERGDIQYF